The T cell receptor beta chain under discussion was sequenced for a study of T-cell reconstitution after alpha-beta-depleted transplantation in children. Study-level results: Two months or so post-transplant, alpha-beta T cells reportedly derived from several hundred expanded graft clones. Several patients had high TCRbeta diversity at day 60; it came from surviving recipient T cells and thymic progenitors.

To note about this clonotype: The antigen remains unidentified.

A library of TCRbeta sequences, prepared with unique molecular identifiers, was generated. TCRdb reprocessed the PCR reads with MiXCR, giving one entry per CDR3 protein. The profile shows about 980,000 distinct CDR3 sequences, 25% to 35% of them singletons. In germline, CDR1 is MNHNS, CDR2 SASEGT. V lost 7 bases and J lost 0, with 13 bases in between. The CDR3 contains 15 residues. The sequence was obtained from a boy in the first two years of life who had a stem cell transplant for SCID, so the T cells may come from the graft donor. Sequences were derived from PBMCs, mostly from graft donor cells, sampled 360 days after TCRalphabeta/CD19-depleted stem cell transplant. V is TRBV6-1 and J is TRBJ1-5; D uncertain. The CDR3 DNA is TGTGCCAGCACCACCCGCCCGCCTAGCAATCAGCCCCAGCATTTT. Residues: CASTTRPPSNQPQHF.